The source of this TCR beta chain is a study of blood T cell repertoires in COVID-19. Turning to the study itself: Samples representing acute and convalescent COVID-19 were sourced from the United States, Italy and Spain.

In the study's own analysis: Counts of nucleated cells, estimated from reference gene primer amplification, were obtained. Assay used: immunoSEQ multiplex PCR; TCRdb lists only in-frame clones, some missing. The V and J calls and clone size come from that table; D and trimming were worked out from the DNA. The profile shows approximately 86,000 clones, 75% to 90% of them singletons. This CDR3 has 14 amino acids. V was pared by 4 bases and J by 0 bases, with 10 bases between. Per the germline V gene, CDR1 is MGHDK and CDR2 is SYGVNS. The sequencing sample was made of peripheral blood. The TCR comes from a woman in her 70s with acute or convalescent COVID-19. This chain links TRBV25-1 with TRBJ2-7; D ambiguous. CDR3 DNA sequence: TGTGCCAGCAGTGGCTCAGGAAGCTCCTACGAGCAGTACTTC. Translating it yields CASSGSGSSYEQYF.